The clone carrying this TCR beta chain is a singleton in its sample. The CDR3 has 15 amino acids. Germline-derived CDR1 and CDR2 are MGHDK and SYGVNS. The V and J ends lost 4 bases and 0 bases respectively, with 7 bases between them. The sample originates from a study of CD8+ T cells in alopecia areata. Stated treatment: oral pan-JAK inhibitor, 5-10 mg twice daily. Extracted RNA was reverse transcribed into cDNA, the sequencing template. Profiling relied on immunoSEQ multiplex PCR, and the TCRdb table lists in-frame clones only, not all of them. The table includes about 270,000 clones, 60% detected once.

The sequence was collected from a human donor with alopecia areata. The V and J genes are TRBV25-1 and TRBJ1-6; no definite D call. Sequencing used CD4+ T cells sorted from blood, obtained around week 54, from a patient treated with tofacitinib. For the CDR3, the DNA is TGTGCCAGCAGTGCTCTGAGCTCCTATAATTCACCCCTCCACTTT. Translation gives CASSALSSYNSPLHF.